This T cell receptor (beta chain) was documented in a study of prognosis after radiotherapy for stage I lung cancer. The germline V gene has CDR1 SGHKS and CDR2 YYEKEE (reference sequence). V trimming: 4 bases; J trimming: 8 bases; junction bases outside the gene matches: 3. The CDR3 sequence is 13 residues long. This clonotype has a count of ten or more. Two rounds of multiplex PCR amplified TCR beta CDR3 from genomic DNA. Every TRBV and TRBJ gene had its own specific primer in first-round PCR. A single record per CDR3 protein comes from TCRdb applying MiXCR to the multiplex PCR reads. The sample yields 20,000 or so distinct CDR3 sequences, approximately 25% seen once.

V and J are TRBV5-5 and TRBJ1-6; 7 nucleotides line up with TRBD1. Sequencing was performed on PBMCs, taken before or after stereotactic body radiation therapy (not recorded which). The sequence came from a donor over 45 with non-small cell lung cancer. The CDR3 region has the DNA TGTGCCAGCAGCGACCAGGGGGATTCACCCCTCCACTTT. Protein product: CASSDQGDSPLHF.